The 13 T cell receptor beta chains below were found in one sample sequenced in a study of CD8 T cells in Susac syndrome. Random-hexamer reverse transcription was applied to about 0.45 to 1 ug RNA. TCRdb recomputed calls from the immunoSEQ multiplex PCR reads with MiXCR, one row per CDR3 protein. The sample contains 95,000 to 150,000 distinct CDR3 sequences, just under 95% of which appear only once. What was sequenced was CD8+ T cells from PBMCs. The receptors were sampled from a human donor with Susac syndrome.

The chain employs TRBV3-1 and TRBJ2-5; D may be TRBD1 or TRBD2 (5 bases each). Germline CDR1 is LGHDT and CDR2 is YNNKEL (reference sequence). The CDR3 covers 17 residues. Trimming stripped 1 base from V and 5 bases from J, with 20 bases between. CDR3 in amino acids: CASSQVINTRDGETQYF. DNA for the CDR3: TGTGCCAGCAGCCAAGTGATAAATACTAGGGACGGGGAGACCCAGTACTTC.

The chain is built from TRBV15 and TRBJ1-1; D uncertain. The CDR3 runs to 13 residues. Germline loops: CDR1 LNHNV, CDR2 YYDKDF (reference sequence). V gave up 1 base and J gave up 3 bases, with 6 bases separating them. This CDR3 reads CATSRVGHTEAFF. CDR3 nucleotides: TGTGCCACCAGCAGAGTAGGGCACACTGAAGCTTTCTTT.

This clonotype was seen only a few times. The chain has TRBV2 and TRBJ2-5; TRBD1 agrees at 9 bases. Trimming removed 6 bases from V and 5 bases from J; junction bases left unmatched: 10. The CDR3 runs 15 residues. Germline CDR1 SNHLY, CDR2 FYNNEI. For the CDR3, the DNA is TGTGCCAGCAGGGAGGACAGGGGAAGCCGGGAGACCCAGTACTTC. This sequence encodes CASREDRGSRETQYF.

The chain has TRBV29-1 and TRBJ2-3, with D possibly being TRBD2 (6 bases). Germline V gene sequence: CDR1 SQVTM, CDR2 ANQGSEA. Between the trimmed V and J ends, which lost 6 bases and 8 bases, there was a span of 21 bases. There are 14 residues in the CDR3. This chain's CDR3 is CSVSGRWGSSTQYF. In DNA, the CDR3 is TGCAGCGTCTCGGGGAGGTGGGGATCCAGTACGCAGTATTTT.

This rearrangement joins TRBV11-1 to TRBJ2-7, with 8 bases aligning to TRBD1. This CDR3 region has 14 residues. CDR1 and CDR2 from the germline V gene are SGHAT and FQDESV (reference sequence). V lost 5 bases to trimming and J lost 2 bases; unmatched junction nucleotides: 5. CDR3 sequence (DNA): TGTGCCAGCAGCCTGGGACAGGCGGCCTACGAGCAGTACTTC. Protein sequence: CASSLGQAAYEQYF.

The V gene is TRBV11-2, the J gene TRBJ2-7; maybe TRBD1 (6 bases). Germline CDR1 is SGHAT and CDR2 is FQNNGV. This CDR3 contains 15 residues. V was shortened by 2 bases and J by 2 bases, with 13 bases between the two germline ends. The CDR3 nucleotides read TGTGCCAGCAGCTTACGGACAGTGGGAACCTACGAGCAGTACTTC. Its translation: CASSLRTVGTYEQYF.

CDR3 DNA sequence: TGTGCCAGCTGGACAGGTGACGAGCAGTACTTC. Translating gives CASWTGDEQYF. This chain uses TRBV6-5 with TRBJ2-7; 7 bases align to TRBD1. The CDR3 loop spans 11 amino acids. Trimming removed 8 bases from V and 5 bases from J; junction bases left unmatched: 3. CDR1 and CDR2 (germline): MNHEY, SVGAGI.

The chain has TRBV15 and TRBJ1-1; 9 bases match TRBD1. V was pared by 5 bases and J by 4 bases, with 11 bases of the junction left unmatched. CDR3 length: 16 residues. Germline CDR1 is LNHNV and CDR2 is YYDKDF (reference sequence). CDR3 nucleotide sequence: TGTGCCACCAGCTCCGGGACAGGGATGGCGAGCACTGAAGCTTTCTTT. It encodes CATSSGTGMASTEAFF.

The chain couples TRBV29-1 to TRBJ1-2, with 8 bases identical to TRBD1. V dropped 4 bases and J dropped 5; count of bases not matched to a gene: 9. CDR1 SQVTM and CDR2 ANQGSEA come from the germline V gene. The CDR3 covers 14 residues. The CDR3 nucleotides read TGCAGCGTTGGGGGGGCAGGGGGCTTTTATGGCTACACCTTC. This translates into CSVGGAGGFYGYTF.

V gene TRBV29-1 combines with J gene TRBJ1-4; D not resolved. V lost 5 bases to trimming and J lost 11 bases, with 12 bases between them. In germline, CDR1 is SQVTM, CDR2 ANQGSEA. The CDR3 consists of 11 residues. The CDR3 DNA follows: TGCAGCGTTCATGACAAGGATAAACTGTTTTTT. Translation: CSVHDKDKLFF.

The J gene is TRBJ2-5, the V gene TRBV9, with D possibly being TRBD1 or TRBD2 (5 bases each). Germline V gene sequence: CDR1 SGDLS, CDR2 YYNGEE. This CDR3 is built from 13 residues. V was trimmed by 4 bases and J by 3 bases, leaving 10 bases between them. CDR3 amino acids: CASSSGTEETQYF. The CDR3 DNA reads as TGTGCCAGCAGCTCCGGGACGGAAGAGACCCAGTACTTC.

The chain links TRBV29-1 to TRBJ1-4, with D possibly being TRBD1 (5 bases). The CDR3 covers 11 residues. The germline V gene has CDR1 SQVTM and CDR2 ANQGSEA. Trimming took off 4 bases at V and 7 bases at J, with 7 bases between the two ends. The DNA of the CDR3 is TGCAGCGTTGTGGGGGGTGAAAAACTGTTTTTT. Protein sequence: CSVVGGEKLFF.

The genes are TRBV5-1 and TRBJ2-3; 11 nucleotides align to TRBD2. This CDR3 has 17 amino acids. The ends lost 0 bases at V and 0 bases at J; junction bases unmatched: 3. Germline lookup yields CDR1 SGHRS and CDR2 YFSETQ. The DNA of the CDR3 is TGCGCCAGCAGCTTGGTACCTAGCGGGGGGAGCACAGATACGCAGTATTTT. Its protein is CASSLVPSGGSTDTQYF.